This TCR beta chain was identified in a study of TIL therapy for anti-PD-1-resistant metastatic lung cancer (dated by TCRdb to the early 2020s). With respect to the entire study: Before any PD-1/PD-L1 blockade was given, tumors were harvested, nivolumab was then administered, and patients who progressed went on to receive lymphodepletion, an infusion of expanded TIL, and IL-2. Across the cohort, whole-exome sequencing showed a median non-synonymous tumor mutation burden of roughly 1.5 mutations per megabase. Enrolled patients had a median age of roughly 54 years (range about 38-85) and a median tumor PD-L1 proportion score of 6% to 6.5%. The cohort was predominantly lung adenocarcinoma, with a handful of EGFR-mutant and two ALK-rearranged tumors, and half of patients were current or former smokers. T cell receptor beta sequencing of tumor and peripheral blood served to follow clonotypes across the tumor, the expanded TIL product, and serial blood samples.

Regarding this clone: Its antigen is not yet known. No clone much larger than this one lies a single base away; base qualities are absent.

In light of the paper, this sample's time point label describes: pre-treatment sample, taken before nivolumab and TIL therapy. Adults with stage 4 NSCLC were enrolled from October 2017 to early 2020 in a dual-center phase I trial. Samples were obtained from a single-arm, open-label phase I trial in which tumor-infiltrating lymphocyte therapy with nivolumab was evaluated in advanced non-small cell lung cancer. Blood mononuclear cells from EDTA tubes were separated on a Ficoll gradient and snap-frozen as pellets, and DNA was extracted from the cells using a Qiagen mini-prep kit. CDR1 and CDR2 are read off the germline V gene as SGDLS and YYNGEE. Trimming takes 0 bases off V and 2 bases off J; junction bases not matched to a gene: 4. Including the terminal cysteine and phenylalanine, the CDR3 comprises 15 residues. The read is trimmed to its CDR3 DNA, 45 bases read in frame from base 1. TCR beta CDR3 regions were amplified from genomic DNA by bias-controlled multiplex PCR with the immunoSEQ v3 hsTCRB kit. The TCR libraries were sequenced on an Illumina NextSeq 500 to about 2.1 million read pairs for survey level or roughly 4.5-6 million read pairs for deep level. The paper's processing steps were these. The immunoSEQ Analyzer software assigned V, D and J genes, filtered out non-productive sequences, and reported clonality. To compare repertoires between infused TIL and blood, productive Simpson clonality was used along with the Morisita overlap index of productive TRB rearrangements. The absolute count of a clonotype in blood was estimated by multiplying the lymphocyte count by the CD3+ fraction and by the productive frequency of the clone. In its TCRdb copy, this immuneACCESS table keeps in-frame sequences only and misses some clones. Where compared with another copy, unresolved V genes explain less than half of these, and the others have no known cause. That table is the source of V, J and clone size, and D and trimming were worked out from the DNA. Here the sample has tens of thousands of clones; about 70% occur a single time. The leading ten clones occupy 1.8% of the sample.

Broad study findings and their caveats: The study protocol defined all tumor marker inferences as exploratory. Generalizability was limited because the cohort was highly selected, with more treatment-naive, never-smoker and oncogene-addicted patients included than is typical. Clonotypes from the infused TIL partially replaced the baseline peripheral repertoire and then declined over months, and persistence showed no apparent association with response.

The input for sequencing was blood, taken at baseline. The V and J segments used are TRBV9 and TRBJ1-1; 7 of the junction bases match TRBD1. This clonotype was sampled from a person aged 25 to 79 with non-small cell lung cancer. CDR3 sequence: CASSVEGALNTEAFF. The nucleotide sequence reads TGTGCCAGCAGCGTAGAGGGGGCCCTCAACACTGAAGCTTTCTTT.